This record concerns one TCR beta chain sequence. This CDR3 is built from 14 residues. V was trimmed by 6 bases and J by 6 bases, leaving 12 bases between them. Germline lookup yields CDR1 MNHNY and CDR2 SVGAGI (reference sequence). Under the authors' procedure: Cell counts per sample came from amplifying reference gene primers. Only in-frame clones appear in the TCRdb table, and some are missing; sequencing was by immunoSEQ multiplex PCR. V and J calls and clone size are those listed in that table; D and trimming were worked out from the DNA. The sample yields roughly 270,000 clones, approximately 85% seen once. The data originate from a study of blood T cell repertoires in COVID-19. Study context: Samples representing acute and convalescent COVID-19 were sourced from the United States, Italy and Spain. T cells, B-cell-depleted T cells, or PBMCs provided the cDNA or gDNA that served as material.

The sequenced sample was peripheral blood. The chain couples TRBV6-6 to TRBJ1-6, with D possibly TRBD1 on 5 matching bases. The receptor's source is a man aged 50-60 years with active or convalescent COVID-19. The CDR3 region has the DNA TGTGCCAGCAGGGACAATAACGCTAATTCACCCCTCCACTTT. This encodes CASRDNNANSPLHF.